This entry lists 15 T cell receptor beta chains sequenced from one sample in a study of cytomegalovirus exposure and HLA in healthy donors. Vbeta (60) and Jbeta (13) primers were used in the PCR. Generated by immunoSEQ multiplex PCR, the TCRdb table keeps only in-frame clones and is missing some. The sample lists over 100,000 clones; 81% were seen once. The sequenced sample consisted of PBMCs. The receptor set was obtained from a woman aged 30 to 39 in good health and CMV-seronegative.

This clone was observed once. V usage is TRBV12-5 and J usage is TRBJ2-1, with 9 bases matching TRBD2. Trimming at V came to 1 base and at J to 7 bases, leaving 5 bases not matched to a gene. The CDR3 covers 15 residues. Germline CDR1 and CDR2: LGHNT and FRNRAP. Here the CDR3 DNA reads TGTGCTAGTGGTTTGGGACTAGCGGAGGGGAATGAGCAGTTCTTC. Its protein product is CASGLGLAEGNEQFF.

This chain links TRBV14 with TRBJ2-2, with TRBD2 identical over 8 bases. V lost 4 bases to trimming and J lost 2 bases; unmatched junction nucleotides: 3. CDR1 and CDR2 from the germline V gene are SGHDN and FVKESK. This CDR3 has 15 residues. The CDR3 bases are TGTGCCAGCAGCCTAGCGGGACCCAACACCGGGGAGCTGTTTTTT. Translated: CASSLAGPNTGELFF.

The genes are TRBV23-1 and TRBJ2-7, with a tentative D call TRBD1 (5 bases). TRBV23-1 is an open reading frame, and its role is uncertain. The CDR3 runs 12 residues. Trimming took 8 bases from V and 2 from J, leaving 10 bases between them. The CDR3 nucleotides are TGCGCCAGCCGCAGGGCTACCTACGAGCAGTACTTC. Protein: CASRRATYEQYF.

The gene calls are TRBV10-2 and TRBJ2-4; D possibly corresponds to TRBD2 (6 bases). The germline V gene has CDR1 WSHSY and CDR2 SAAADI. V lost 6 bases and J lost 0, with 12 bases in between. The CDR3 covers 15 residues. The CDR3 DNA sequence: TGCGCCAGCAGCCGGGGACTCCTAGCCAAAAACATTCAGTACTTC. This codes for CASSRGLLAKNIQYF.

The rearrangement links TRBV5-1 to TRBJ2-2; 7 bases are a match to TRBD2. The CDR3 has 15 amino acids. Trimming took 3 bases from V and 0 from J; bases not matched to a gene: 2. Germline CDR1 is SGHRS and CDR2 is YFSETQ. The CDR3 reads CASSWTSPNTGELFF. Written as DNA, the CDR3 is TGCGCCAGCAGCTGGACTAGTCCGAACACCGGGGAGCTGTTTTTT.

This clone has more than one count but fewer than ten. The rearrangement links TRBV5-5 to TRBJ2-7; D is perhaps TRBD1 (6 bases). This CDR3 is 15 amino acids long. CDR1 and CDR2 from the germline V gene are SGHKS and YYEKEE (reference sequence). Trimming left V 5 bases short and J 5 bases short, with 20 bases between. DNA for the CDR3: TGTGCCAGCAGACTCCGGGACAACGCATACGACGAGCAGTACTTC. As protein: CASRLRDNAYDEQYF.

This clone appeared a single time. Here the CDR3 DNA reads TGTGCCAGCAGCCAAAGGACAGGTGGAACCTACGAGCAGTACTTC. Translation: CASSQRTGGTYEQYF. This rearrangement joins TRBV6-6 to TRBJ2-7; 7 nucleotides agree with TRBD1. The CDR3 sequence is 15 residues long. Germline trimming cut 6 bases from V and 2 bases from J; bases unmatched to any gene: 10. From germline, CDR1 is MNHNY and CDR2 SVGAGI (reference sequence).

V gene TRBV28 combines with J gene TRBJ1-5, with 7 nucleotides matching TRBD1. This CDR3 is 14 amino acids long. CDR1 and CDR2 from the germline V gene are MDHEN and SYDVKM. The V gene end was trimmed by 6 bases and the J gene end by 5 bases; junction bases not matched to a gene: 7. The CDR3 is CASSEGTDYQPQHF. CDR3 coding DNA: TGTGCCAGCAGCGAGGGGACAGACTATCAGCCCCAGCATTTT.

The gene calls are TRBV6-5 and TRBJ1-6, with 7 bases matching TRBD1. V shed 6 bases, J shed 6 bases, and the junction held 8 bases outside the gene matches. CDR3 length equals 15 residues. Per germline, CDR1 MNHEY and CDR2 SVGAGI. CDR3 sequence (DNA): TGTGCCAGCAGACTGCCCCGGGACAGTAATTCACCCCTCCACTTT. Its translation: CASRLPRDSNSPLHF.

The V gene is TRBV27, the J gene TRBJ2-6; D gene ambiguous. V lost 9 bases to trimming and J lost 0 bases, with 9 bases between them. Per the germline V gene, CDR1 is MNHEY and CDR2 is SMNVEV (reference sequence). This CDR3 region has 14 residues. DNA for the CDR3: TGTGCCAGAAGAGGTTGCTCTGGGGCCAACGTCCTGACTTTC. It translates to CARRGCSGANVLTF.

The chain recombines TRBV6-1 with TRBJ2-7; 11 nucleotides agree with TRBD1. The germline CDR1 and CDR2 sequences are MNHNS and SASEGT. J lost 6 bases, V lost 2 bases, and 6 bases had no gene match. The CDR3 is made up of 15 amino acids. The CDR3 spells CASSEFGQGASEQYF. Here the CDR3 DNA reads TGTGCCAGCAGTGAATTTGGACAGGGGGCGTCCGAGCAGTACTTC.

The chain couples TRBV10-3 to TRBJ1-3; TRBD1 agrees at 8 bases. J lost 0 bases, V lost 6 bases, and 1 base had no gene match. CDR3 length equals 14 residues. The V gene's germline CDR1 is ENHRY and CDR2 SYGVKD. The CDR3 spells CAIRGQASGNTIYF. The CDR3 coding sequence is TGTGCCATCAGGGGACAGGCCTCTGGAAACACCATATATTTT.

The chain carries TRBV2 and TRBJ2-2, with 8 bases that match TRBD2. With V trimmed by 8 bases and J by 4 bases, 9 bases remained unmatched. Germline CDR1 is SNHLY and CDR2 is FYNNEI. The CDR3 is 15 amino acids. The CDR3 sequence: CASLTSGLLTGELFF. The DNA for the CDR3 is TGTGCCAGCTTAACTAGCGGCCTTCTCACCGGGGAGCTGTTTTTT.

The V gene is TRBV18, the J gene TRBJ2-3; 14 bases align to TRBD2. V lost 8 bases, J lost 8 bases, and 15 bases stayed unmatched. The CDR3 is 17 residues long. Per germline, CDR1 KGHSH and CDR2 LQKENI. The CDR3 spells CASPGRTSGGLGSTQYF. The CDR3 nucleotides are TGTGCCAGCCCCGGGAGGACTAGCGGGGGGCTCGGATCTACGCAGTATTTT. Supplemented by reference TRBV18 and TRBJ2-3, the full variable domain reads NAGVMQNPRHLVRRRGQEARLRCSPMKGHSHVYWYRQLPEEGLKFMVYLQKENIIDESGMPKERFSAEFPKEGPSILRIQQVVRGDSAAYFCASPGRTSGGLGSTQYFGPGTRLTVL.

The chain combines TRBV6-6 with TRBJ2-1, with a possible D match to TRBD2 (5 bases). The germline V and J ends were trimmed by 7 bases and 6 bases, with 16 bases remaining between them. Germline loops: CDR1 MNHNY, CDR2 SVGAGI (reference sequence). The CDR3 totals 14 residues. The DNA for the CDR3 is TGTGCCAGCACTAGCCTCATAAAAGGCAATGAGCAGTTCTTC. Its protein product is CASTSLIKGNEQFF.